This T cell receptor (beta chain) was identified during a study of blood T cell repertoires in COVID-19. Per germline, CDR1 SQVTM and CDR2 ANQGSEA. This CDR3 has 13 amino acids. The V end was cut by 1 base, the J end by 6 bases, with 13 bases between. In the original processing: Reference gene primer amplification yielded estimated nucleated cell counts. Sequencing used immunoSEQ multiplex PCR; TCRdb keeps in-frame clones, though not all of them. The V and J calls and the clone size are those of that table, but D and trimming were determined from the DNA. The sample lists about 220,000 clones, approximately 79% occurring once.

Specimen: peripheral blood. The chain combines TRBV29-1 with TRBJ2-7; tentative D call: TRBD2 (6 bases). This sequence was found in a human donor in a cohort sampled during active COVID-19. CDR3 amino acids: CSVEGTQGGEQYF. DNA for the CDR3: TGCAGCGTTGAAGGAACCCAGGGAGGCGAGCAGTACTTC.